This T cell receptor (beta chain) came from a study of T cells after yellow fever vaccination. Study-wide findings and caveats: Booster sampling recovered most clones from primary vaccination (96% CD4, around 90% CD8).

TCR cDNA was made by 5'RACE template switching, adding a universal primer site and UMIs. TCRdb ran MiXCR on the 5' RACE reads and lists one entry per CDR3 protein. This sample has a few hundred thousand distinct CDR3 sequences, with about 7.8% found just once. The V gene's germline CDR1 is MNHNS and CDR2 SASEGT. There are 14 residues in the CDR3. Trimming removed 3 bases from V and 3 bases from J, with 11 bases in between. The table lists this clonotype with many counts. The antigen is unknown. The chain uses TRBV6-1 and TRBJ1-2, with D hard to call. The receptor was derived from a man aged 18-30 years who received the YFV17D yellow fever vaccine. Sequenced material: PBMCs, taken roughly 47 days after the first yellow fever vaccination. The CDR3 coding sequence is TGTGCCAGCAGTGAGCCCGGTGGATACTATGGCTACACCTTC. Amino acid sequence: CASSEPGGYYGYTF.